This TCR beta chain came from a study of radiation and T cells in renal cell carcinoma. Trimming left V 4 bases short and J 2 bases short, with 12 bases between. Germline CDR1 and CDR2: MGHRA and YSYEKL. The CDR3 has 16 amino acids. Sequencing was performed with immunoSEQ multiplex PCR; in TCRdb, only in-frame clones are kept and a portion is missing. Found here are approximately 150,000 clones, approximately 86% of them singletons; the top ten hold over 15%. Specified time point: blood 4 weeks post-SBRT, at nephrectomy. The treatment: 15 Gy SBRT to primary tumor, nephrectomy 4 weeks later. The TCR sequence derives from a woman aged 45-60 years with renal cell carcinoma. The chain has TRBV4-1 and TRBJ2-6; D may correspond to TRBD1 or TRBD2 (5 bases each). The specimen comprised blood, sampled from a patient whose treatment included radiotherapy and nephrectomy. CDR3 loop: CASSLVGAAGANVLTF. CDR3 nucleotide sequence: TGCGCCAGCAGCCTGGTCGGGGCGGCTGGGGCCAACGTCCTGACTTTC.